These 8 T cell receptor beta chains originate from one sample sequenced in a study of post-analysis software for immune sequencing data. Incorporated into the TCR beta cDNA libraries were unique molecular identifiers, which served to reduce PCR and sequencing biases. TCRdb passed the PCR reads through MiXCR, listing each CDR3 protein once. This sample yields 650,000 to 850,000 distinct CDR3 sequences, of which around 45% are seen a single time; approximately 4.4% belongs to the top ten. Whole-study results and caveats: Patients had higher frequencies than controls of five TRBV segments, including TRBV5-6, TRBV5-1 and TRBV20-1.

No antigen has been identified for these receptors. Sequencing was carried out using blood. The receptors shown here come from a girl aged 5 to 17 with multiple sclerosis.

This CDR3 is CASSFWGPQLAVETQYF. In DNA form, the CDR3 reads TGTGCCAGCAGTTTCTGGGGCCCTCAACTAGCCGTGGAGACCCAGTACTTC. The rearrangement links TRBV12-3 or TRBV12-4 to TRBJ2-5; a weak D match, TRBD2 (6 bases). This CDR3 has 17 amino acids. V was clipped by 3 bases and J by 5 bases, with 22 bases between them.

The chain combines TRBV7-9 with TRBJ1-1; tentative D call: TRBD1 (6 bases). The V gene lost 5 bases and the J gene lost 8 bases, with 18 bases spanning the gap. There are 14 residues in the CDR3. Germline CDR1 SEHNR, CDR2 FQNEAQ (reference sequence). The CDR3: CASSHARGRGEAFF. The DNA of the CDR3 is TGTGCCAGCAGCCACGCGCGGGGGAGGGGGGAAGCTTTCTTT.

The chain carries TRBV5-5 and TRBJ1-1; perhaps TRBD1 as D (5 bases). The CDR3 is 15 amino acids. V lost 0 bases, J lost 7 bases, and 16 bases lay in between. Per germline, CDR1 SGHKS and CDR2 YYEKEE (reference sequence). CDR3 in DNA: TGTGCCAGCAGCTTGGTTCGGACACAACAAAGTGAAGCTTTCTTT. Encoded protein: CASSLVRTQQSEAFF.

This clonotype appeared once. V usage is TRBV27 and J usage is TRBJ2-4; no definite D call. Judging by the DNA end, TRBJ2-7 fits better; the J call may be wrong. Germline V lookup: CDR1 MNHEY, CDR2 SMNVEV (reference sequence). CDR3 length: 14 amino acids. CDR3 bases: TGTGCCAGCAGTTTAGCGACATCAGCCGACGAGCAGTACTTC. Its translation is CASSLATSADEQYF.

V gene TRBV11-2 combines with J gene TRBJ2-4, with D perhaps TRBD1 (6 bases). This CDR3 is 14 amino acids long. CDR1 is SGHAT and CDR2 is FQNNGV in the germline V gene. Trimming pared 5 bases from V and 6 bases from J, leaving 14 bases between. The CDR3 here is CASSTPVGGNIQYF. In DNA, the CDR3 is TGTGCCAGCAGCACCCCGGTAGGGGGAAACATTCAGTACTTC.

The gene calls are TRBV7-3 and TRBJ2-3, with D unresolved. Germline V gives CDR1 SGHTA, CDR2 FQGTGA. This CDR3 comprises 14 residues. Trimming cost V 6 bases and J 1 base, with 11 bases left between them. The CDR3 loop reads CASSLDDGTDTQYF. The CDR3 DNA reads as TGTGCCAGCAGTCTCGACGATGGCACAGATACGCAGTATTTT.

A few counts support this clonotype. The V call is TRBV18, the J call TRBJ2-5; no reliable D call. V shed 5 bases and J shed 4 bases, with 11 bases lying between them. The germline V gene encodes CDR1 KGHSH and CDR2 LQKENI. The CDR3 runs 13 residues. The DNA of the CDR3 is TGTGCCAGCTCAGAATTGAGAGGAGAGACCCAGTACTTC. Translating it yields CASSELRGETQYF.

Regarding this clonotype: A read error may account for a junction end that differs from germline. The chain couples TRBV7-9 to TRBJ2-6; D uncertain. The CDR3 runs to 13 residues. Per the germline V gene, CDR1 is SEHNR and CDR2 is FQNEAQ (reference sequence). CDR3 protein: CARQVPGSNVLTF. The CDR3 DNA reads TGTGCCAGGCAGGTACCTGGGTCCAACGTCCTGACTTTC.